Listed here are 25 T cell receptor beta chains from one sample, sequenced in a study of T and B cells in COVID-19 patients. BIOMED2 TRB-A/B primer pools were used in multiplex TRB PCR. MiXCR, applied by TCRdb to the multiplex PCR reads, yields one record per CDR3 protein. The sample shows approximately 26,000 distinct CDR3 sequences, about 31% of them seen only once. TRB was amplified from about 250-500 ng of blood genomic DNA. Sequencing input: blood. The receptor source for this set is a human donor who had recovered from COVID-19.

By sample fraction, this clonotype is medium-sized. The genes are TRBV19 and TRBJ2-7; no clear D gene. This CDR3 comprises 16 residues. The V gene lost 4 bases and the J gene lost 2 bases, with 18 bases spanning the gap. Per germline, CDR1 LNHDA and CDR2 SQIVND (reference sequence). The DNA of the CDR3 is TGTGCCAGTAGTAACCAAGGGCCAGAGATTCCCTACGAGCAGTACTTC. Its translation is CASSNQGPEIPYEQYF. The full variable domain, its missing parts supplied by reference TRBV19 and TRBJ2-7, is DGGITQSPKYLFRKEGQNVTLSCEQNLNHDAMYWYRQDPGQGLRLIYYSQIVNDFQKGDIAEGYSVSREKKESFPLTVTSAQKNPTAFYLCASSNQGPEIPYEQYFGPGTRLTVT.

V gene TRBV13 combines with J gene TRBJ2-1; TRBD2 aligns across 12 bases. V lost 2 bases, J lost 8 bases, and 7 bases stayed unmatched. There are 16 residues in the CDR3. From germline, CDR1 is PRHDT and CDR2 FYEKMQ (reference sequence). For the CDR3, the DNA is TGTGCCAGCAGCTTAACACTAGCGGGAGGCTCACATGAGCAGTTCTTC. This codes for CASSLTLAGGSHEQFF.

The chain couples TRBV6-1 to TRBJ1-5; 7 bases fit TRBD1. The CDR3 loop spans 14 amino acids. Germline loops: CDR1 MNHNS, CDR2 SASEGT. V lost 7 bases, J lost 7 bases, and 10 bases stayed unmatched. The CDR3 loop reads CASTGTAIDQPQHF. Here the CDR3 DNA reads TGTGCCAGCACCGGGACAGCGATCGACCAGCCCCAGCATTTT.

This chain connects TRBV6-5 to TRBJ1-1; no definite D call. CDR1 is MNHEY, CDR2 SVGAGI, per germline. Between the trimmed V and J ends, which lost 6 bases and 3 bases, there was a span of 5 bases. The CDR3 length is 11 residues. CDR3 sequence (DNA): TGTGCCAGCAGCCGGGACACTGAAGCTTTCTTT. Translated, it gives CASSRDTEAFF.

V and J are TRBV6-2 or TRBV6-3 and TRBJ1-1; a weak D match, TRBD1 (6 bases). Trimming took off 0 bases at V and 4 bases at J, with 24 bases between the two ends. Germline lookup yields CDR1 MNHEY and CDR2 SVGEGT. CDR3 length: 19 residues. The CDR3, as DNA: TGTGCCAGCAGTTACTCGAGTTGGGGGGGGCTTGGGGGTCGCACTGAAGCTTTCTTT. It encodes CASSYSSWGGLGGRTEAFF.

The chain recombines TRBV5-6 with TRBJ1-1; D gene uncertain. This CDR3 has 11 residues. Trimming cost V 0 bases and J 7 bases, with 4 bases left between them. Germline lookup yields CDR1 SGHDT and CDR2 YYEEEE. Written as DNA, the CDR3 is TGTGCCAGCAGCTTGGGCAGTGAAGCTTTCTTT. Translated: CASSLGSEAFF.

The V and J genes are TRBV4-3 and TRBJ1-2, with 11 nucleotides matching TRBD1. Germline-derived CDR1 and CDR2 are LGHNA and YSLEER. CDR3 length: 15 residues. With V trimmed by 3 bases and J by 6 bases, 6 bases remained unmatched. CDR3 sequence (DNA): TGCGCCAGCAGCCACCTTCGGACAGGGGGCGATGGCTACACCTTC. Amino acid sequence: CASSHLRTGGDGYTF.

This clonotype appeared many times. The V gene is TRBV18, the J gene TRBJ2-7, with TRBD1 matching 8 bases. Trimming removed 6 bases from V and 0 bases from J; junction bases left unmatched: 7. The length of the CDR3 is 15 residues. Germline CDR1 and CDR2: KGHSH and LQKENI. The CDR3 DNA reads TGTGCCAGCTCGCGCGACAGGGGCTCCTCCTACGAGCAGTACTTC. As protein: CASSRDRGSSYEQYF.

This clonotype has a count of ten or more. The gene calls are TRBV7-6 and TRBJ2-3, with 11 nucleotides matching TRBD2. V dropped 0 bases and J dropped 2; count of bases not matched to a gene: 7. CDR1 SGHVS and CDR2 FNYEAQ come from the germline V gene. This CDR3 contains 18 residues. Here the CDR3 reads CASSLAISGRANTDTQYF. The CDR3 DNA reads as TGTGCCAGCAGCTTAGCGATTAGCGGGAGGGCCAACACAGATACGCAGTATTTT.

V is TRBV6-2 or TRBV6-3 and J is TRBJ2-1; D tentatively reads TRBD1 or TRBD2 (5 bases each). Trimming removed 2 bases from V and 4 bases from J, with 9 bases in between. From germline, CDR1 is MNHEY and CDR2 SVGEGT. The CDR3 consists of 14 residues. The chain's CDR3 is CASSYRDGYNEQFF. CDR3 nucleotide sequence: TGTGCCAGCAGTTACCGGGACGGTTACAATGAGCAGTTCTTC.

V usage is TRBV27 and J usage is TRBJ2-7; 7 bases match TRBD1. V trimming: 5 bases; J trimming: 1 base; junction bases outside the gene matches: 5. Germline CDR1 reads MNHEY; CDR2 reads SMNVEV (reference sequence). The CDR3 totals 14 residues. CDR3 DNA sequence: TGTGCCAGCAGTACCCGGGACAGATCCTACGAGCAGTACTTC. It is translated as CASSTRDRSYEQYF.

The CDR3 spells CASSLGWTYNEQFF. CDR3 DNA sequence: TGCGCCAGCAGCTTGGGCTGGACCTACAATGAGCAGTTCTTC. This chain joins TRBV5-1 and TRBJ2-1; D is ambiguous. The CDR3 sequence is 14 residues long. V was cut by 0 bases and J by 2 bases, with 6 bases left in between. CDR1 and CDR2 from the germline V gene are SGHRS and YFSETQ.

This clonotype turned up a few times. In nucleotides, the CDR3 is TGTGCCAGTAGTATTAACAGGGGGCTTGGCTACACCTTC. Protein: CASSINRGLGYTF. V usage is TRBV19 and J usage is TRBJ1-2, with 9 positions matching TRBD1. CDR1 and CDR2 (germline): LNHDA, SQIVND (reference sequence). Trimming cost V 3 bases and J 7 bases; bases outside gene matches: 3. This CDR3 has 13 amino acids. The entire variable domain, with the rest obtained from reference TRBV19 and TRBJ1-2, is as follows: DGGITQSPKYLFRKEGQNVTLSCEQNLNHDAMYWYRQDPGQGLRLIYYSQIVNDFQKGDIAEGYSVSREKKESFPLTVTSAQKNPTAFYLCASSINRGLGYTFGSGTRLTVV.

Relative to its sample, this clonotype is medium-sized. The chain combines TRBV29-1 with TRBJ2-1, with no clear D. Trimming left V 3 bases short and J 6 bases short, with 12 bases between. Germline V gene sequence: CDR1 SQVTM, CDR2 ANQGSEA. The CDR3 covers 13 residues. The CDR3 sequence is CSVDPPYTNEQFF. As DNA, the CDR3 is TGCAGCGTTGACCCTCCTTACACCAATGAGCAGTTCTTC.

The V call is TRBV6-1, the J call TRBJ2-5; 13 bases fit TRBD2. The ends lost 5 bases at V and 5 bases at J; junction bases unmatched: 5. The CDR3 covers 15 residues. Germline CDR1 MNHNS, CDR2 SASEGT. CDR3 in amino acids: CASSTSGGAQETQYF. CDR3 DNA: TGTGCCAGCAGTACTAGCGGGGGGGCCCAGGAGACCCAGTACTTC.

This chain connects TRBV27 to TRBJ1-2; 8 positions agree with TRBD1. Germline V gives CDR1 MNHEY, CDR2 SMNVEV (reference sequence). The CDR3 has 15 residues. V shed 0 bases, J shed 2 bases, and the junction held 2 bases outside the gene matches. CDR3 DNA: TGTGCCAGCAGTTTATCATGGACAGGGAACTATGGCTACACCTTC. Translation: CASSLSWTGNYGYTF.

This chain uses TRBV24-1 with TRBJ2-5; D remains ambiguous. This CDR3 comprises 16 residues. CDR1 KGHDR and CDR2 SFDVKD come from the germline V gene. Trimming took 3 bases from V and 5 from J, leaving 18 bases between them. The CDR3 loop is CATSDPDPKTSETQYF. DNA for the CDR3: TGTGCCACCAGTGATCCCGACCCCAAGACGTCGGAGACCCAGTACTTC.

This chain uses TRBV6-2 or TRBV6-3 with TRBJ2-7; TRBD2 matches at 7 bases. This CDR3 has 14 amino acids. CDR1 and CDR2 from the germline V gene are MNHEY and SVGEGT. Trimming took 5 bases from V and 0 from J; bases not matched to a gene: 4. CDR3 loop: CASSGGRASYEQYF. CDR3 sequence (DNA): TGTGCCAGCAGTGGGGGGAGGGCCTCCTACGAGCAGTACTTC.

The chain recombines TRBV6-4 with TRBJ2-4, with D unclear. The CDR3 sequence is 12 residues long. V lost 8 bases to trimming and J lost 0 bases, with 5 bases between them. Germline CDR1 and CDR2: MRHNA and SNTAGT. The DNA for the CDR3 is TGTGCCAGCCAACCAGCCAAAAACATTCAGTACTTC. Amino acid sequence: CASQPAKNIQYF.

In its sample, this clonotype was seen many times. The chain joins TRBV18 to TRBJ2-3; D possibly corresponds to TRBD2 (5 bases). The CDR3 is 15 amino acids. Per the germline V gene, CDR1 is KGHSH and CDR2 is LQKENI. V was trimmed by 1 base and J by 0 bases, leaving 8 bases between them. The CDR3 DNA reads TGTGCCAGCTCACCACTCAGCGGAAGCACAGATACGCAGTATTTT. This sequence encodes CASSPLSGSTDTQYF.

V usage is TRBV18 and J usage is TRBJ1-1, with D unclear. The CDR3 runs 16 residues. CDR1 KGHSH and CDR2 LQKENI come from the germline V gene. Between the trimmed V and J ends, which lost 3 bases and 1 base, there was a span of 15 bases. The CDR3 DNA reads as TGTGCCAGCTCACCGCCGAATGAGCCCGCGAACACTGAAGCTTTCTTT. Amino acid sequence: CASSPPNEPANTEAFF.

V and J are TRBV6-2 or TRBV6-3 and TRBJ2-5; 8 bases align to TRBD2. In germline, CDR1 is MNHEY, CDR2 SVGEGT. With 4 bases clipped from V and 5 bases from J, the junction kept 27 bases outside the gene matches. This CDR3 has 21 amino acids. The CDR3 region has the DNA TGTGCCAGCAGTTCACAGTCCGGTGGTCTAGCGGGCCGAGGGTTGATTGAGACCCAGTACTTC. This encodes CASSSQSGGLAGRGLIETQYF.

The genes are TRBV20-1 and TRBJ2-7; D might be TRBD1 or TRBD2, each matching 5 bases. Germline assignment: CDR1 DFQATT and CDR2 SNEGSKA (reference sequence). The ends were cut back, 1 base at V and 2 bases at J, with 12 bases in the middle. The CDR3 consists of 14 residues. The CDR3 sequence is CSARAGTGTYEQYF. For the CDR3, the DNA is TGCAGTGCTAGAGCCGGGACGGGGACCTACGAGCAGTACTTC.

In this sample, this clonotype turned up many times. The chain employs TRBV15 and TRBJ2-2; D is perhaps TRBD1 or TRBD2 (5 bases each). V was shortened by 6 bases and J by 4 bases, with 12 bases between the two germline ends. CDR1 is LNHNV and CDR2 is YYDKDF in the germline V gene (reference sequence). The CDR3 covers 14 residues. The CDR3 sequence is CATRPGTSTGELFF. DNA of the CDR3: TGTGCCACCAGACCTGGGACCTCCACCGGGGAGCTGTTTTTT.

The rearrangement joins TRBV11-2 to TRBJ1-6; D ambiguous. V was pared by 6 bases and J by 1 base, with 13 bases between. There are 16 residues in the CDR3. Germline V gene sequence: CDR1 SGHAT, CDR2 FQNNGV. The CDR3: CASSRSGVSYNSPLHF. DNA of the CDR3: TGTGCCAGCAGTAGGTCTGGAGTGTCCTATAATTCACCCCTCCACTTT. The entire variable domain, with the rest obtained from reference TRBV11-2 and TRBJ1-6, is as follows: EAGVAQSPRYKIIEKRQSVAFWCNPISGHATLYWYQQILGQGPKLLIQFQNNGVVDDSQLPKDRFSAERLKGVDSTLKIQPAKLEDSAVYLCASSRSGVSYNSPLHFGNGTRLTVT.